This T cell receptor (beta chain) was sequenced for a study of cytomegalovirus exposure and HLA in healthy donors. Germline CDR1 and CDR2: SGHTS and YDEGEE. V gave up 4 bases and J gave up 7 bases, with 12 bases separating them. The CDR3 spans 13 residues. PCR was performed using 60 Vbeta and 13 Jbeta primers. The assay was immunoSEQ multiplex PCR, and TCRdb's table has in-frame clones only and misses some. The sample has tens of thousands of clones, and its top ten clones hold 9% to 15%. The receptor was derived from a woman aged 60-75 years in good health and CMV-seropositive. Sequenced material: PBMCs. V usage is TRBV5-8 and J usage is TRBJ1-5; D remains ambiguous. The CDR3 protein is CASSGTPGQPQHF. The CDR3 DNA follows: TGTGCCAGCAGCGGAACACCGGGGCAGCCCCAGCATTTT.